The sequence of this T cell receptor (beta chain) was determined in a study of CD8+CD57+ T cells in acquired aplastic anemia. Background on the study: Sorted CD4+ and CD8+ cells yielded 3.2 ug of DNA on average.

CDR3 length: 14 residues. V lost 4 bases and J lost 5; bases outside the gene matches: 7. Per germline, CDR1 SGHTA and CDR2 FQGTGA. A word on this clonotype: Its antigen is still unknown.

Profiling that covered TCR beta VDJ and CDR3 relied on genomic DNA as its template. One entry per CDR3 protein results from TCRdb running MiXCR on the reads. The sample consists of roughly 300,000 distinct CDR3 sequences, approximately 57% of them appearing once. Study-level results: Overlap between patients and controls comprised about 30 CD8+ CDR3 sequences.

Sequenced sample: sorted CD4+, CD8+, or CD8+CD57+ T cells (not recorded which) from PBMCs. The chain employs TRBV7-3 and TRBJ1-1; 7 bases fit TRBD1. The receptor's source is a human donor with severe aplastic anemia or a healthy control (not recorded which). CDR3 in amino acids: CASSSYVDRTEAFF. In DNA, the CDR3 is TGTGCCAGCAGCTCTTACGTGGACAGGACTGAAGCTTTCTTT.